Below are 21 T cell receptor beta chains sequenced from a single sample in a study of shared clonotypes between healthy human individuals. Measured with immunoSEQ multiplex PCR; TCRdb has only the in-frame clones, and not every one. The table includes around 700,000 clones, around 72% detected once. Sequenced material: memory CD4+ T cells sorted from blood. Subset given: CD45RA-negative fraction. The origin of the receptors is a woman aged 25 to 45 in good health.

This chain joins TRBV28 and TRBJ1-4; no clear D gene. V lost 2 bases and J 4 bases, leaving 8 bases between the germline ends. The germline CDR1 and CDR2 sequences are MDHEN and SYDVKM. There are 14 residues in the CDR3. In DNA, the CDR3 is TGTGCCAGCAGTTTAGCGGATATTAATGAAAAACTGTTTTTT. It specifies CASSLADINEKLFF.

The J gene is TRBJ1-2, the V gene TRBV2, with unresolved D. Trimming took off 10 bases at V and 8 bases at J, with 20 bases between the two ends. The CDR3 loop spans 13 amino acids. CDR1 and CDR2 (germline): SNHLY, FYNNEI. CDR3 in amino acids: CATSMEAGQGYTF. The CDR3 nucleotides read TGTGCCACCTCAATGGAGGCCGGCCAAGGCTACACCTTC.

This clone was seen many times. The chain employs TRBV4-1 and TRBJ2-7; D might be TRBD2 (6 bases). The CDR3 is 12 amino acids. CDR1 and CDR2 (germline): MGHRA, YSYEKL. The V end lost 5 bases, the J end lost 7 bases, and 12 bases lay between the germline ends. This CDR3 reads CASSGRRGEQYF. CDR3 DNA: TGCGCCAGCAGCGGGAGACGGGGGGAGCAGTACTTC.

This chain uses TRBV7-9 with TRBJ2-5; 8 bases fit TRBD1. J was trimmed by 4 bases and V by 3 bases; bases with no gene match: 7. CDR1 is SEHNR and CDR2 is FQNEAQ in the germline V gene (reference sequence). The CDR3 consists of 15 residues. DNA for the CDR3: TGTGCCAGCAGCTTTGGACAGGGATTTCCAGAGACCCAGTACTTC. Encoded protein: CASSFGQGFPETQYF.

The J gene is TRBJ2-1, the V gene TRBV4-2; 11 nucleotides match TRBD2. The CDR3 contains 16 residues. Germline values: CDR1 LGHNA, CDR2 YNFKEQ. The ends lost 0 bases at V and 10 bases at J; junction bases unmatched: 8. The CDR3 DNA reads TGTGCCAGCAGCCAAGATGTGCTAGCGGGGGGCGGGGAGCAGTTCTTC. Its protein is CASSQDVLAGGGEQFF.

This clone was observed many times. The chain is built from TRBV29-1 and TRBJ2-1; D is perhaps TRBD2 (8 bases). This CDR3 contains 14 residues. Looked up from germline, CDR1 is SQVTM and CDR2 is ANQGSEA. The V gene lost 6 bases and the J gene lost 9 bases, with 21 bases spanning the gap. The CDR3 sequence: CSVNRGGAGVEQFF. As DNA, the CDR3 is TGCAGCGTAAACAGGGGCGGAGCGGGAGTTGAGCAGTTCTTC.

The V and J genes are TRBV2 and TRBJ2-1, with 10 bases that match TRBD2. Germline loops: CDR1 SNHLY, CDR2 FYNNEI. The CDR3 consists of 15 residues. Unmatched junction bases numbered 9, after V lost 6 bases and J lost 7 bases. The CDR3 loop reads CASRLLAGPRNEQFF. The CDR3 nucleotides are TGTGCCAGCAGGTTACTAGCGGGGCCCCGTAATGAGCAGTTCTTC.

This clone has just one count. This chain links TRBV11-2 with TRBJ2-7, with 13 bases aligning to TRBD2. V gave up 4 bases and J gave up 4 bases; unmatched junction bases: 13. This CDR3 region has 18 residues. Per germline, CDR1 SGHAT and CDR2 FQNNGV. The CDR3 DNA reads as TGTGCCAGCAGCTCCCCCCGTGGACTAGCGGGAGTCAAATACGAGCAGTACTTC. It translates to CASSSPRGLAGVKYEQYF.

This clone was counted a few times. The CDR3 nucleotides are TGTGCCACCAGCAGAGTGGAGTATCGGGGTAGCGAGCAGTTCTTC. This gives the protein CATSRVEYRGSEQFF. The V and J genes are TRBV15 and TRBJ2-1, with D maybe TRBD2 (5 bases). V gave up 1 base and J gave up 10 bases, with 17 bases separating them. Germline values: CDR1 LNHNV, CDR2 YYDKDF (reference sequence). The CDR3 is 15 residues long. Together with reference TRBV15 and TRBJ2-1, the CDR3 gives the full variable domain: DAMVIQNPRYQVTQFGKPVTLSCSQTLNHNVMYWYQQKSSQAPKLLFHYYDKDFNNEADTPDNFQSRRPNTSFCFLDIRSPGLGDTAMYLCATSRVEYRGSEQFFGPGTRLTVL.

The chain combines TRBV6-6 with TRBJ2-7; no reliable D call. Per the germline V gene, CDR1 is MNHNY and CDR2 is SVGAGI (reference sequence). CDR3 size: 13 residues. The ends were cut back, 2 bases at V and 1 base at J, with 6 bases in the middle. The CDR3 region is CASSYVPSYEQYF. The DNA of the CDR3 is TGTGCCAGCAGTTACGTCCCGTCCTACGAGCAGTACTTC.

The V call is TRBV28, the J call TRBJ2-3; TRBD2 agrees at 12 bases. This CDR3 is built from 15 residues. Germline V gene lookup returns CDR1 MDHEN and CDR2 SYDVKM. The J segment lost 4 bases and the V segment lost 8 bases, leaving 7 bases of the junction unmatched. CDR3 nucleotides: TGTGCCAGCGGATCTCTAGCGGGAGGGTCAGATACGCAGTATTTT. Its protein is CASGSLAGGSDTQYF.

The V call is TRBV25-1, the J call TRBJ1-5, with TRBD1 as a possible D gene (5 bases). Germline assignment: CDR1 MGHDK and CDR2 SYGVNS. The ends were cut back, 5 bases at V and 7 bases at J, with 12 bases in the middle. The CDR3 runs 13 residues. The CDR3 loop is CASSPSGMQPQHF. In DNA form, the CDR3 reads TGTGCCAGCAGTCCTTCAGGGATGCAGCCCCAGCATTTT.

The rearrangement links TRBV5-1 to TRBJ2-3; maybe TRBD2 (6 bases). Trimming removed 0 bases from V and 2 bases from J, with 16 bases in between. This CDR3 is built from 17 residues. Germline loops: CDR1 SGHRS, CDR2 YFSETQ. DNA of the CDR3: TGCGCCAGCAGCTTGGAGCTCGGGGGACTCAACACAGATACGCAGTATTTT. Encoded protein: CASSLELGGLNTDTQYF.

This clone was observed a handful of times. This sample also contains other DNA sequences that code for the same CDR3. The genes are TRBV6-1 and TRBJ1-2; no firm D call. Between the trimmed V and J ends, which lost 0 bases and 2 bases, there was a span of 10 bases. CDR1 and CDR2 from the germline V gene are MNHNS and SASEGT. The CDR3 is 15 amino acids. The CDR3 region is CASSEAPQGNYGYTF. CDR3 in DNA: TGTGCCAGCAGTGAAGCGCCTCAAGGCAACTATGGCTACACCTTC.

This clone was observed a handful of times. Distinct nucleotide sequences in the sample also encode this CDR3. J is TRBJ2-7 and V is TRBV19; D is perhaps TRBD1 or TRBD2 (5 bases each). The CDR3 extends over 13 amino acids. From germline, CDR1 is LNHDA and CDR2 SQIVND (reference sequence). V lost 3 bases and J lost 1, with 7 bases in between. CDR3 nucleotide sequence: TGTGCCAGTAGTATCTGGGGGTCCTACGAGCAGTACTTC. Its translation is CASSIWGSYEQYF. The whole variable domain, remainder taken from reference TRBV19 and TRBJ2-7, is DGGITQSPKYLFRKEGQNVTLSCEQNLNHDAMYWYRQDPGQGLRLIYYSQIVNDFQKGDIAEGYSVSREKKESFPLTVTSAQKNPTAFYLCASSIWGSYEQYFGPGTRLTVT.

This clone was counted a few times. The chain has TRBV30 and TRBJ2-1; D remains unclear. Looked up from germline, CDR1 is GTSNPN and CDR2 is SVGIG (reference sequence). The CDR3 totals 11 residues. V gave up 0 bases and J gave up 10 bases, with 7 bases separating them. CDR3 amino acids: CAWSVGVEQFF. In DNA form, the CDR3 reads TGTGCCTGGAGTGTAGGAGTAGAGCAGTTCTTC. The variable domain in full, completed from reference TRBV30 and TRBJ2-1, reads SQTIHQWPATLVQPVGSPLSLECTVEGTSNPNLYWYRQAAGRGLQLLFYSVGIGQISSEVPQNLSASRPQDRQFILSSKKLLLSDSGFYLCAWSVGVEQFFGPGTRLTVL.

This clone was seen a single time. The chain employs TRBV29-1 and TRBJ2-3; D is possibly TRBD1 (6 bases). CDR1 and CDR2 (germline): SQVTM, ANQGSEA. Trimming took off 2 bases at V and 4 bases at J, with 19 bases between the two ends. The CDR3 consists of 16 residues. Written as DNA, the CDR3 is TGCAGCGTTGAAATGTGGGGGCCTCCTGGCGCAGATACGCAGTATTTT. Residues: CSVEMWGPPGADTQYF.

This clone was picked up one time. CDR3 in DNA: TGCGCCAGCAGCACCAGGTCCTACAATGAGCAGTTCTTC. Residues: CASSTRSYNEQFF. The chain couples TRBV5-1 to TRBJ2-1; D not resolved. V was shortened by 4 bases and J by 1 base, with 6 bases between the two germline ends. Germline-derived CDR1 and CDR2 are SGHRS and YFSETQ. The CDR3 runs 13 residues.

This chain uses TRBV28 with TRBJ2-7; tentative D call: TRBD2 (5 bases). Germline loops: CDR1 MDHEN, CDR2 SYDVKM. The CDR3 runs 13 residues. V dropped 7 bases and J dropped 11 bases, with 21 bases sitting between them. The CDR3 DNA reads as TGTGCCAGCACTCCAAGCGGCTCCCCGGTCGAGTACTTC. Residues: CASTPSGSPVEYF. Using reference TRBV28 and TRBJ2-7 for the parts outside the CDR3, the full variable domain is DVKVTQSSRYLVKRTGEKVFLECVQDMDHENMFWYRQDPGLGLRLIYFSYDVKMKEKGDIPEGYSVSREKKERFSLILESASTNQTSMYLCASTPSGSPVEYFGPGTRLTVT.

The sample holds a few counts of this clone. J is TRBJ2-1 and V is TRBV2; D is uncertain. The CDR3 loop spans 12 amino acids. Germline values: CDR1 SNHLY, CDR2 FYNNEI. V lost 1 base, J lost 10 bases, and 8 bases lay in between. The CDR3 protein is CASSEDGPEQFF. The CDR3 DNA is TGTGCCAGCAGTGAAGACGGCCCGGAGCAGTTCTTC.

The chain combines TRBV7-9 with TRBJ2-1, with D tentatively TRBD2 (5 bases). Deletions cut 2 bases from V and 3 bases from J, with 17 bases between. The CDR3 covers 17 residues. CDR1 is SEHNR, CDR2 FQNEAQ, per germline (reference sequence). CDR3 loop: CASSLIPASKGYNEQFF. The CDR3 DNA reads as TGTGCCAGCAGCTTAATTCCCGCTAGCAAGGGCTACAATGAGCAGTTCTTC.